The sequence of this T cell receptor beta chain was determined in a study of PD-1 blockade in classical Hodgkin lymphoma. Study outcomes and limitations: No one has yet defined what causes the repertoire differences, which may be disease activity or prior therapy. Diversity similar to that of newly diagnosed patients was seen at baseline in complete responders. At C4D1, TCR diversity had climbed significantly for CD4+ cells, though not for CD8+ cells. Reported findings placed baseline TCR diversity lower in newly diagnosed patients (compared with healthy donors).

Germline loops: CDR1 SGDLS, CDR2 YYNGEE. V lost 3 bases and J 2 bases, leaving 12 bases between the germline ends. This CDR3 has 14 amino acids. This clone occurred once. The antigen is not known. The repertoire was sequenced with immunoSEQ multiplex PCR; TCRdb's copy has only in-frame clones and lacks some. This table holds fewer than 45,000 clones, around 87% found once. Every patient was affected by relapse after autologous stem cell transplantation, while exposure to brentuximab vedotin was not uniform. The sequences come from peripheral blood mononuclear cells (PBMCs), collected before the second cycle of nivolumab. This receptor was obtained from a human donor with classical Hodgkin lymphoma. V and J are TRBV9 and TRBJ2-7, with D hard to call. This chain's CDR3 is CASSAARNPYEQYF. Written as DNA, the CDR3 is TGTGCCAGCAGCGCTGCCAGAAACCCCTACGAGCAGTACTTC.